A single sample gave rise to the 17 T cell receptor beta chains below, sequenced in a study of T cell clusters in autoimmune cytopenias. One tube held mixed TRB-A and TRB-B primer pools for touch-down PCR. TCRdb re-called the multiplex PCR reads and shows each CDR3 protein once, DNA omitted. This sample's table has around 5,400 distinct CDR3 sequences. TRB was amplified from roughly 250 ng of peripheral blood genomic DNA per sample. Material: peripheral blood. The receptors shown here come from a human donor with an autoimmune cytopenia or autoimmune hepatitis (not recorded which).

This clonotype is deemed medium-sized by its frequency. The chain carries TRBV5-4 and TRBJ2-3; TCRdb proposes TRBD2, but this gene call is untestable without DNA. The length of the CDR3 is 15 residues. Germline assignment: CDR1 SGHNT and CDR2 YYREEE (reference sequence). CDR3: CASSRPGTSTDTQYF.

This sequence joins TRBV6-6 and TRBJ1-5; with no DNA, the TCRdb D assignment of TRBD1 cannot be verified. From germline, CDR1 is MNHNY and CDR2 SVGAGI (reference sequence). The CDR3 length is 15 residues. The CDR3 sequence: CASSIGTGLNQPQHF.

The gene calls are TRBV6-5 and TRBJ2-1; the D call from TCRdb, TRBD1, cannot be confirmed without DNA. In germline, CDR1 is MNHEY, CDR2 SVGAGI. This CDR3 is 15 amino acids long. The CDR3 region is CASRPRDWGSNEQFF.

Measured by frequency, this clonotype is medium-sized. The chain recombines TRBV6-5 with TRBJ2-5; TCRdb proposes TRBD1, but this gene call is untestable without DNA. The CDR3 has 14 residues. CDR1 is MNHEY, CDR2 SVGAGI, per germline. CDR3 residues: CAISEDRGGETQYF.

The chain uses TRBV20-1 and TRBJ1-4. This CDR3 region has 15 residues. Germline V CDR1 and CDR2: DFQATT, SNEGSKA (reference sequence). CDR3 amino acids: CSARDIGATNEELFF.

The chain couples TRBV10-3 to TRBJ1-4. CDR1 is ENHRY, CDR2 SYGVKD, per germline. This CDR3 has 14 amino acids. The CDR3: CASAVGATNEKLFF.

This clonotype is deemed medium-sized by its frequency. V gene TRBV19 combines with J gene TRBJ1-5. Germline-derived CDR1 and CDR2 are LNHDA and SQIVND (reference sequence). The CDR3 totals 16 residues. CDR3 loop: CASSPIGEVLNQPQHF. The variable domain in full, with the rest retrieved from reference TRBV19 and TRBJ1-5, is DGGITQSPKYLFRKEGQNVTLSCEQNLNHDAMYWYRQDPGQGLRLIYYSQIVNDFQKGDIAEGYSVSREKKESFPLTVTSAQKNPTAFYLCASSPIGEVLNQPQHFGDGTRLSIL.

This clonotype is called large (0.1 to 1%) based on its frequency. Here the CDR3 reads CSVIAGIHYGYTF. V usage is TRBV29-1 and J usage is TRBJ1-2; without DNA, the TCRdb call of TRBD1 cannot be checked. CDR3 length equals 13 residues. From germline, CDR1 is SQVTM and CDR2 ANQGSEA.

This clonotype ranks as medium-sized in terms of frequency. The chain combines TRBV6-1 with TRBJ1-3. Germline values: CDR1 MNHNS, CDR2 SASEGT. The CDR3 loop spans 15 amino acids. This CDR3 is CASSLGSRTRNTIYF.

This clonotype is identified as medium-sized from frequency. The rearrangement joins TRBV5-4 to TRBJ2-5; the TCRdb D gene call, TRBD2, has no DNA to confirm it. Germline V gene data show CDR1 as SGHNT and CDR2 as YYREEE (reference sequence). CDR3 size: 13 residues. CDR3 in amino acids: CASSLEGQETQYF. The full variable domain, completed using reference TRBV5-4 and TRBJ2-5, is ETGVTQSPTHLIKTRGQQVTLRCSSQSGHNTVSWYQQALGQGPQFIFQYYREEENGRGNFPPRFSGLQFPNYSSELNVNALELDDSALYLCASSLEGQETQYFGPGTRLLVL.

V is TRBV5-1 and J is TRBJ1-5; checking the TCRdb D call of TRBD1 is not possible without DNA. Germline V gene sequence: CDR1 SGHRS, CDR2 YFSETQ. This CDR3 is built from 18 residues. CDR3 protein: CASSLTGLGLPGNQPQHF. Full variable domain (rest looked up from reference TRBV5-1 and TRBJ1-5): KAGVTQTPRYLIKTRGQQVTLSCSPISGHRSVSWYQQTPGQGLQFLFEYFSETQRNKGNFPGRFSGRQFSNSRSEMNVSTLELGDSALYLCASSLTGLGLPGNQPQHFGDGTRLSIL.

This clonotype is classed as medium-sized by frequency. The rearrangement joins TRBV15 to TRBJ2-5; the TCRdb call, TRBD2, lacks DNA for checking. The CDR3 contains 18 residues. Germline V lookup: CDR1 LNHNV, CDR2 YYDKDF (reference sequence). CDR3 loop: CATSTDNGLAGGRETQYF.

This clonotype registers medium-sized by frequency. The rearrangement joins TRBV12-3 or TRBV12-4 to TRBJ1-6; TCRdb picks TRBD1, but there is no DNA to check that call. The CDR3 has 15 amino acids. The CDR3 protein is CASSLRQGNNSPLHF.

The chain links TRBV6-5 to TRBJ2-2; checking the TCRdb D call of TRBD1 is not possible without DNA. This CDR3 has 15 amino acids. Germline V lookup: CDR1 MNHEY, CDR2 SVGAGI. CDR3 in amino acids: CASTTPGTGTGELFF.

This clonotype is deemed medium-sized by its frequency. The chain uses TRBV30 and TRBJ1-5. Germline assignment: CDR1 GTSNPN and CDR2 SVGIG (reference sequence). The CDR3 contains 13 residues. CDR3 sequence: CAWSVRSNQPQHF.

This clonotype counts as medium-sized (0.01 to 0.1%) by frequency. CDR3 loop: CASSLPVQRGGGELFF. This chain links TRBV5-4 with TRBJ2-2; TCRdb proposes TRBD2, but this gene call is untestable without DNA. The germline CDR1 and CDR2 sequences are SGHNT and YYREEE (reference sequence). This CDR3 is 16 amino acids long. Full variable domain (rest looked up from reference TRBV5-4 and TRBJ2-2): ETGVTQSPTHLIKTRGQQVTLRCSSQSGHNTVSWYQQALGQGPQFIFQYYREEENGRGNFPPRFSGLQFPNYSSELNVNALELDDSALYLCASSLPVQRGGGELFFGEGSRLTVL.

Its frequency marks this clonotype as medium-sized. This chain links TRBV10-1 with TRBJ2-1; TCRdb proposes TRBD2, but this gene call is untestable without DNA. CDR1 is WNHNN and CDR2 is SYGVQD in the germline V gene (reference sequence). This CDR3 is 13 amino acids long. CDR3 residues: CASTGLAGEEQFF.